The 27 T cell receptor beta chains presented below share a single source sample, sequenced in a study of molecular identifiers for immune sequencing clone quantification. MiXCR, applied by TCRdb to the PCR reads, yields one record per CDR3 protein. Of 400,000 to 600,000 distinct CDR3 sequences detected, roughly a fifth appear once; the ten largest clones hold about 0.84%. Input material: naive CD8+ T cells from blood, with Jurkat cell RNA spiked in. Described subset: FACS-sorted CD8+CD4-CCR7+CD45RA+ naive T cells. Receptors originate from a human donor in good health. Some libraries in this study had Jurkat cell RNA spiked in.

This clonotype was observed many times. V and J are TRBV7-2 and TRBJ2-1; D is possibly TRBD1 (6 bases). The CDR3 spans 13 residues. Germline V lookup: CDR1 SGHTA, CDR2 FQGNSA. V lost 4 bases and J lost 7, with 11 bases in between. CDR3 nucleotides: TGTGCCAGCAGCTCCGGGACAACTAATGAGCAGTTCTTC. Protein product: CASSSGTTNEQFF.

This chain uses TRBV2 with TRBJ1-2, with a tentative D call TRBD1 (5 bases). CDR3 length: 13 residues. Per the germline V gene, CDR1 is SNHLY and CDR2 is FYNNEI. Trimming removed 5 bases at V and 2 bases at J, with 9 bases between. In DNA form, the CDR3 reads TGTGCCAGCAGTTCTACAGGAAACTATGGCTACACCTTC. Residues: CASSSTGNYGYTF.

This clonotype has a handful of counts. The rearrangement links TRBV2 to TRBJ1-6, with 9 bases identical to TRBD1. CDR3 length: 16 amino acids. J lost 1 base, V lost 8 bases, and 6 bases had no gene match. CDR1 and CDR2 from the germline V gene are SNHLY and FYNNEI. In DNA, the CDR3 is TGTGCCAGCGGCCGGGACAGGGAATCCTATAATTCACCCCTCCACTTT. It encodes CASGRDRESYNSPLHF.

This clonotype was picked up many times. The CDR3 nucleotides are TGCGCCAGCAGCCAAGACTTGACGAGAGATAACTATGGCTACACCTTC. Amino acids: CASSQDLTRDNYGYTF. This chain joins TRBV4-3 and TRBJ1-2; D is uncertain. Germline CDR1 reads LGHNA; CDR2 reads YSLEER. Trimming cost V 0 bases and J 1 base, with 12 bases left between them. The CDR3 is 16 amino acids.

This clonotype was seen at least ten times. This sequence joins TRBV28 and TRBJ1-6, with a possible D match to TRBD1 (5 bases). Trimming pared 7 bases from V and 13 bases from J, leaving 17 bases between. The germline V gene has CDR1 MDHEN and CDR2 SYDVKM. CDR3 length equals 13 residues. The CDR3 sequence: CASTQTDDSPLHF. The CDR3 coding sequence is TGTGCCAGCACCCAGACAGACGACTCGCCCCTCCACTTT. The complete variable domain, with remaining parts taken from reference TRBV28 and TRBJ1-6, reads DVKVTQSSRYLVKRTGEKVFLECVQDMDHENMFWYRQDPGLGLRLIYFSYDVKMKEKGDIPEGYSVSREKKERFSLILESASTNQTSMYLCASTQTDDSPLHFGNGTRLTVT.

This sequence joins TRBV27 and TRBJ1-1, with 7 bases fitting TRBD1. J lost 5 bases, V lost 5 bases, and 5 bases had no gene match. CDR1 is MNHEY and CDR2 is SMNVEV in the germline V gene (reference sequence). This CDR3 contains 13 residues. CDR3: CASSPLTGTEAFF. The CDR3 DNA is TGTGCCAGCAGTCCATTGACAGGGACTGAAGCTTTCTTT.

This clonotype came up many times. The rearrangement joins TRBV12-3 or TRBV12-4 to TRBJ1-4; D unresolved. V lost 5 bases and J lost 7, with 17 bases in between. This CDR3 has 15 residues. CDR3 coding DNA: TGTGCCAGCAGTGCTATCCTTGGTGAGGGTGAAAAACTGTTTTTT. It is translated as CASSAILGEGEKLFF.

To note about this clonotype: A much larger clone differs from this one at a single base, so this may be a read error. The chain uses TRBV29-1 and TRBJ1-2; the match to TRBD1 covers 9 bases. V trimming: 7 bases; J trimming: 12 bases; junction bases outside the gene matches: 15. The CDR3 has 13 residues. Germline CDR1 is SQVTM and CDR2 is ANQGSEA. The CDR3 DNA is TGCAGCGCTATCGACGGACAGGGGCGAGGCCACACCTTC. Its protein product is CSAIDGQGRGHTF. The entire variable domain, with the rest obtained from reference TRBV29-1 and TRBJ1-2, is as follows: SAVISQKPSRDICQRGTSLTIQCQVDSQVTMMFWYRQQPGQSLTLIATANQGSEATYESGFVIDKFPISRPNLTFSTLTVSNMSPEDSSIYLCSAIDGQGRGHTFGSGTRLTVV.

The chain's CDR3 is CASSYTGSDYGYTF. The CDR3 DNA reads TGTGCCAGCAGTTATACAGGGTCGGACTATGGCTACACCTTC. This sequence joins TRBV6-5 and TRBJ1-2, with TRBD1 as a possible D gene (6 bases). From germline, CDR1 is MNHEY and CDR2 SVGAGI. The V and J ends lost 3 bases and 3 bases respectively, with 11 bases between them. The CDR3 spans 14 residues.

The chain has TRBV20-1 and TRBJ1-6, with D hard to call. CDR3 length equals 15 residues. Germline values: CDR1 DFQATT, CDR2 SNEGSKA (reference sequence). Deletions cut 1 base from V and 0 bases from J, with 7 bases between. CDR3 bases: TGCAGTGCTAGAGTCGACATCTCCTATAATTCACCCCTCCACTTT. It codes for CSARVDISYNSPLHF.

The chain recombines TRBV11-2 with TRBJ2-7, with TRBD1 matching 11 bases. Germline CDR1 is SGHAT and CDR2 is FQNNGV. The CDR3 is made up of 17 amino acids. With V trimmed by 0 bases and J by 4 bases, 8 bases remained unmatched. The CDR3 loop is CASSLDLGTGGLYEQYF. CDR3 DNA sequence: TGTGCCAGCAGCTTAGATTTGGGGACAGGGGGTCTTTACGAGCAGTACTTC.

The chain has TRBV24-1 and TRBJ2-3; D might be TRBD2 (5 bases). Germline V gene data show CDR1 as KGHDR and CDR2 as SFDVKD. This CDR3 contains 12 residues. Trimming took 3 bases from V and 6 from J, leaving 6 bases between them. The CDR3 DNA sequence: TGTGCCACCAGTGATGAGGGCGATACGCAGTATTTT. It encodes CATSDEGDTQYF.

In its sample, this clonotype was seen many times. The genes are TRBV12-5 and TRBJ2-3; 7 nucleotides align to TRBD1. This CDR3 is 16 amino acids long. Unmatched junction bases numbered 9, after V lost 5 bases and J lost 1 base. Germline lookup yields CDR1 LGHNT and CDR2 FRNRAP. DNA of the CDR3: TGTGCTAGTGGTGACAACCAGGGGGTCGGCACAGATACGCAGTATTTT. It yields the protein CASGDNQGVGTDTQYF.

A note on this clonotype: This sequence may be a read error, since a much larger clone differs from it by one base. The rearrangement links TRBV30 to TRBJ2-3, with D possibly being TRBD1 (6 bases). The CDR3 is made up of 13 amino acids. Looked up from germline, CDR1 is GTSNPN and CDR2 is SVGIG (reference sequence). CDR3 loop: CAWSFTGPDTQCF. In DNA, the CDR3 is TGTGCCTGGAGTTTTACAGGGCCAGATACGCAGTGTTTT.

The chain employs TRBV5-6 and TRBJ1-1; D is undetermined. The V and J ends lost 1 base and 3 bases respectively, with 13 bases between them. This CDR3 has 15 residues. Germline V gives CDR1 SGHDT, CDR2 YYEEEE. The chain's CDR3 is CASSLFVSRDTEAFF. Written as DNA, the CDR3 is TGTGCCAGCAGCTTGTTTGTATCGCGGGACACTGAAGCTTTCTTT.

As for this clonotype: A read error is possible here, since a much larger clone lies one base away. The chain carries TRBV20-1 and TRBJ2-3; D is unresolved. CDR3 length equals 12 residues. Looked up from germline, CDR1 is DFQATT and CDR2 is SNEGSKA (reference sequence). The CDR3 DNA reads TGCGGTGCCAACCTCGTCGGAGATACGCAGTATTTT. Its protein product is CGANLVGDTQYF.

This clonotype has ten or more counts. The chain carries TRBV14 and TRBJ2-7; D unresolved. Germline CDR1 is SGHDN and CDR2 is FVKESK. V was clipped by 0 bases and J by 1 base, with 10 bases between them. The CDR3 totals 15 residues. CDR3 nucleotides: TGTGCCAGCAGCCAAGATTCGGAACAGTCCTACGAGCAGTACTTC. Residues: CASSQDSEQSYEQYF. The full variable domain, in which reference TRBV14 and TRBJ2-7 provide the parts outside the CDR3, is EAGVTQFPSHSVIEKGQTVTLRCDPISGHDNLYWYRRVMGKEIKFLLHFVKESKQDESGMPNNRFLAERTGGTYSTLKVQPAELEDSGVYFCASSQDSEQSYEQYFGPGTRLTVT.

This clonotype was seen repeatedly, ten times or more. The V call is TRBV27, the J call TRBJ1-5; no clear D. This CDR3 contains 14 residues. Trimming cost V 3 bases and J 2 bases, with 8 bases left between them. Germline V gene data show CDR1 as MNHEY and CDR2 as SMNVEV (reference sequence). The CDR3 loop reads CASSFLGGNQPQHF. CDR3 coding DNA: TGTGCCAGCAGTTTCTTAGGAGGCAATCAGCCCCAGCATTTT.

The table lists this clonotype with a few counts. J is TRBJ1-1 and V is TRBV7-9; the D gene is possibly TRBD1 (6 bases). The CDR3 has 12 amino acids. Per germline, CDR1 SEHNR and CDR2 FQNEAQ (reference sequence). V was clipped by 11 bases and J by 2 bases, with 12 bases between them. The CDR3: CAGTDSNTEAFF. The CDR3 bases are TGTGCCGGGACGGACAGTAACACTGAAGCTTTCTTT.

Notes on this clonotype: Possible read error: a much larger clone is one base away. CDR3 bases: TGCGCCAGCAGCCAAGCTGAGGCCCACGAGCAGCACTTC. As protein: CASSQAEAHEQHF. This sequence joins TRBV4-3 and TRBJ2-7; no firm D call. Germline lookup yields CDR1 LGHNA and CDR2 YSLEER. The CDR3 is 13 amino acids.

This clonotype occurred a few times. The chain has TRBV5-1 and TRBJ2-7; a possible D gene is TRBD2 (5 bases). V was clipped by 4 bases and J by 2 bases, with 16 bases between them. The CDR3 sequence is 15 residues long. In germline, CDR1 is SGHRS, CDR2 YFSETQ. DNA of the CDR3: TGCGCCAGCAGCGTTGGAGGTGTAAATACCTACGAGCAGTACTTC. Amino acids: CASSVGGVNTYEQYF.

The V gene is TRBV3-1, the J gene TRBJ1-1, with D unresolved. V was pared by 1 base and J by 3 bases, with 12 bases between. Germline-derived CDR1 and CDR2 are LGHDT and YNNKEL (reference sequence). The length of the CDR3 is 15 residues. The CDR3 reads CASSQGRLWDTEAFF. The DNA of the CDR3 is TGTGCCAGCAGCCAAGGCCGGCTTTGGGACACTGAAGCTTTCTTT.

This clonotype appeared a few times. V gene TRBV5-4 combines with J gene TRBJ1-4; maybe TRBD1 (6 bases). V was cut by 3 bases and J by 7 bases, with 13 bases left in between. This CDR3 is 14 amino acids long. Germline CDR1 SGHNT, CDR2 YYREEE (reference sequence). The DNA for the CDR3 is TGTGCCAGCAGCTGGGATGGGGGGCTTGAAAAACTGTTTTTT. This codes for CASSWDGGLEKLFF.

This clonotype occurred a few times. The V call is TRBV12-3 or TRBV12-4, the J call TRBJ2-3; TRBD2 aligns across 11 bases. This CDR3 is built from 18 residues. The trim removed 6 bases at V and 6 bases at J, leaving 17 bases unmatched. Here the CDR3 reads CASSLGPLAGETGDTQYF. The CDR3 bases are TGTGCCAGCAGCCTAGGGCCACTAGCGGGGGAGACAGGCGATACGCAGTATTTT.

This rearrangement joins TRBV3-1 to TRBJ2-3, with D possibly matching TRBD2 (5 bases). The CDR3 runs to 20 residues. Germline lookup yields CDR1 LGHDT and CDR2 YNNKEL (reference sequence). Trimming took off 0 bases at V and 0 bases at J, with 22 bases between the two ends. As DNA, the CDR3 is TGTGCCAGCAGCCAAGATCCAGCCCCTTTGGGGAGCGCTAGCACAGATACGCAGTATTTT. Translated, it gives CASSQDPAPLGSASTDTQYF.

This clonotype was observed a few times. The chain couples TRBV24-1 to TRBJ2-1; D is perhaps TRBD2 (5 bases). The CDR3 has 15 residues. Trimming left V 10 bases short and J 3 bases short, with 18 bases between. CDR1 KGHDR and CDR2 SFDVKD come from the germline V gene. Here the CDR3 reads CATDVPGVYYNEQFF. CDR3 in DNA: TGTGCCACTGACGTCCCCGGGGTATACTACAATGAGCAGTTCTTC.

The V call is TRBV4-1, the J call TRBJ1-1, with a weak D call TRBD1 (6 bases). The CDR3 contains 15 residues. Trimming pared 4 bases from V and 4 bases from J, leaving 16 bases between. The V gene's germline CDR1 is MGHRA and CDR2 YSYEKL. The CDR3 region is CASSLRLGQTTEAFF. The CDR3 DNA follows: TGCGCCAGCAGCCTTAGACTTGGACAGACCACTGAAGCTTTCTTT.